This TCR beta chain comes out of a study of blood T cells in healthy people across ages. Germline V gene lookup returns CDR1 DFQATT and CDR2 SNEGSKA (reference sequence). The V and J ends lost 6 bases and 0 bases respectively, with 14 bases between them. CDR3 length: 14 amino acids. Study findings and constraints: Age showed a roughly linear inverse relationship with TCR beta diversity per million T cells.

Comment on this clonotype: Its specificity is unknown.

Using a J-beta primer mix together with a sample-barcoded 5' primer, a second PCR was run for roughly 6 to 12 cycles. TCRdb re-analysed the 5' RACE reads in MiXCR, keeping a single row per CDR3 protein. The sample shows 1.5 million to 2 million distinct CDR3 sequences, less than 50% of them seen only once. This TCR came from a woman between 40 and 55 years old in good health. The specimen was blood. The rearrangement uses TRBV20-1 and TRBJ2-5, with a possible D match to TRBD1 (6 bases). The CDR3 protein is CSAGTKGDQETQYF. The CDR3 DNA follows: TGCAGTGCCGGAACAAAGGGGGACCAAGAGACCCAGTACTTC.